The 23 T cell receptor beta chains below all came from one sample that was sequenced in a study of blood T cell repertoires in COVID-19. The method was immunoSEQ multiplex PCR; TCRdb's version includes in-frame clones alone and lacks a portion of them. The data contain roughly 230,000 clones, 82% of them singletons. Sequencing used peripheral blood. The receptor source for this set is a woman aged 80 or over with acute or convalescent COVID-19.

The gene calls are TRBV28 and TRBJ1-5; 10 positions agree with TRBD1. After removal of 2 bases from V and 5 bases from J, the junction contained 3 bases not matched to a gene. Germline lookup yields CDR1 MDHEN and CDR2 SYDVKM. The CDR3 totals 15 residues. CDR3 residues: CASSLRGQGYQPQHF. In DNA form, the CDR3 reads TGTGCCAGCAGTTTAAGGGGACAGGGGTATCAGCCCCAGCATTTT.

The V and J genes are TRBV6-2 or TRBV6-3 and TRBJ1-2; D gene unclear. V was pared by 0 bases and J by 10 bases, with 15 bases between. There are 14 residues in the CDR3. CDR1 is MNHEY and CDR2 is SVGEGT in the germline V gene. The CDR3 DNA reads TGTGCCAGCAGTTACTCGACTGACGGAGTAGTCTACACCTTC. This codes for CASSYSTDGVVYTF.

This clone has only one observation. The V gene is TRBV19, the J gene TRBJ2-2; 15 nucleotides line up with TRBD2. Germline assignment: CDR1 LNHDA and CDR2 SQIVND (reference sequence). This CDR3 contains 19 residues. Germline trimming cut 3 bases from V and 1 base from J; bases unmatched to any gene: 6. The CDR3 region is CASSIRGLAGGRNTGELFF. The CDR3 bases are TGTGCCAGTAGTATTCGTGGACTAGCGGGGGGGCGGAACACCGGGGAGCTGTTTTTT.

The CDR3: CASSMRPNRDKGSNQPQHF. The CDR3 nucleotides are TGTGCCAGTAGTATGAGGCCAAACAGGGACAAGGGAAGCAATCAGCCCCAGCATTTT. This sequence joins TRBV19 and TRBJ1-5, with TRBD1 as a possible D gene (6 bases). V lost 3 bases, J lost 1 base, and 22 bases lay in between. CDR1 and CDR2 from the germline V gene are LNHDA and SQIVND (reference sequence). The CDR3 consists of 19 residues.

The chain employs TRBV3-1 (or the pseudogene TRBV3-2) and TRBJ2-3; D may be TRBD1 (6 bases). CDR1 is LGHDT, CDR2 YNNKEL, per germline (reference sequence). The V end lost 1 base, the J end lost 1 base, and 6 bases lay between the germline ends. This CDR3 comprises 14 residues. The CDR3 region is CASSQGTGTDTQYF. DNA of the CDR3: TGTGCCAGCAGCCAAGGGACAGGCACAGATACGCAGTATTTT.

The rearrangement links TRBV5-1 to TRBJ2-2, with a weak D call TRBD1 (6 bases). CDR3 size: 17 residues. V was clipped by 5 bases and J by 0 bases, with 17 bases between them. Looked up from germline, CDR1 is SGHRS and CDR2 is YFSETQ. This CDR3 reads CASSREPGQTNTGELFF. The CDR3 bases are TGCGCCAGCAGTCGCGAGCCCGGACAGACGAACACCGGGGAGCTGTTTTTT.

This clone is a singleton in its sample. CDR3 DNA sequence: TGTGCCAGCAGCTTAGTTGGACTAGCGGGGGGTAATGAGCAGTTCTTC. Its translation: CASSLVGLAGGNEQFF. The V gene is TRBV11-2, the J gene TRBJ2-1; 14 positions agree with TRBD2. In germline, CDR1 is SGHAT, CDR2 FQNNGV. Trimming cost V 1 base and J 7 bases; bases outside gene matches: 3. The CDR3 length is 16 residues.

This sequence joins TRBV19 and TRBJ1-5, with D possibly being TRBD1 (6 bases). This CDR3 has 15 residues. Germline values: CDR1 LNHDA, CDR2 SQIVND (reference sequence). V was trimmed by 6 bases and J by 2 bases, leaving 14 bases between them. The CDR3 sequence: CASRYGTSGNQPQHF. The CDR3, as DNA: TGTGCCAGTAGATACGGGACATCAGGCAATCAGCCCCAGCATTTT.

This clone came up once. The chain joins TRBV3-1 (or the pseudogene TRBV3-2) to TRBJ1-1; 10 nucleotides align to TRBD1. With 5 bases clipped from V and 6 bases from J, the junction kept 3 bases outside the gene matches. The CDR3 is made up of 13 amino acids. CDR1 is LGHDT, CDR2 YNNKEL, per germline (reference sequence). CDR3 residues: CASSYDRGPEAFF. CDR3 DNA: TGTGCCAGCAGCTACGACAGGGGGCCTGAAGCTTTCTTT.

This clone was found a few times. This rearrangement joins TRBV7-2 to TRBJ1-4; perhaps TRBD1 as D (6 bases). Germline CDR1 SGHTA, CDR2 FQGNSA. Deletions cut 5 bases from V and 7 bases from J, with 8 bases between. CDR3 length: 12 amino acids. CDR3 sequence (DNA): TGTGCCAGCAGCGAAGGGGGTGAAAAACTGTTTTTT. Translation gives CASSEGGEKLFF.

The rearrangement links TRBV19 to TRBJ1-1, with unresolved D. Trimming left V 7 bases short and J 1 base short, with 7 bases between. This CDR3 has 12 amino acids. Germline V gives CDR1 LNHDA, CDR2 SQIVND (reference sequence). This CDR3 reads CASKAGNTEAFF. CDR3 sequence (DNA): TGTGCCAGTAAAGCAGGGAACACTGAAGCTTTCTTT.

V usage is TRBV12-3 or TRBV12-4 and J usage is TRBJ1-5; D not certain. CDR3 length: 13 residues. The V end lost 2 bases, the J end lost 1 base, and 3 bases lay between the germline ends. The CDR3 nucleotides read TGTGCCAGCAGTTTACGGAGCAATCAGCCCCAGCATTTT. Protein product: CASSLRSNQPQHF.

The chain couples TRBV18 to TRBJ1-2; 7 bases line up with TRBD1. The V segment lost 3 bases and the J segment 6 bases; nucleotides outside the gene matches: 7. This CDR3 spans 14 amino acids. Germline lookup yields CDR1 KGHSH and CDR2 LQKENI. The CDR3 coding sequence is TGTGCCAGCTCACCTGACAGGGCGGGTCATGGCTACACCTTC. As protein: CASSPDRAGHGYTF. The full variable domain, rest sourced from reference TRBV18 and TRBJ1-2, is NAGVMQNPRHLVRRRGQEARLRCSPMKGHSHVYWYRQLPEEGLKFMVYLQKENIIDESGMPKERFSAEFPKEGPSILRIQQVVRGDSAAYFCASSPDRAGHGYTFGSGTRLTVV.

This clone was seen just once. CDR3 sequence reads: CASSLLARGGGSTDTQYF. CDR3 in DNA: TGTGCCAGCAGCTTGCTGGCCAGGGGCGGGGGGTCCACAGATACGCAGTATTTT. The chain links TRBV5-5 to TRBJ2-3; TRBD2 agrees at 8 bases. Germline V CDR1 and CDR2: SGHKS, YYEKEE (reference sequence). The CDR3 consists of 18 residues. Losses at the gene ends were 1 base for V and 2 bases for J; bases not matched to a gene: 12.

The chain uses TRBV5-1 and TRBJ1-4; the match to TRBD1 covers 8 bases. This CDR3 spans 15 amino acids. The germline V gene encodes CDR1 SGHRS and CDR2 YFSETQ. J gave up 7 bases and V 4 bases, and 9 bases lay outside the gene matches. The CDR3 here is CASSPTTGEGEKLFF. CDR3 nucleotide sequence: TGCGCCAGCAGCCCAACGACAGGGGAGGGTGAAAAACTGTTTTTT. Filled out from reference TRBV5-1 and TRBJ1-4, the complete variable domain reads KAGVTQTPRYLIKTRGQQVTLSCSPISGHRSVSWYQQTPGQGLQFLFEYFSETQRNKGNFPGRFSGRQFSNSRSEMNVSTLELGDSALYLCASSPTTGEGEKLFFGSGTQLSVL.

The chain has TRBV5-8 and TRBJ1-1; no reliable D call. Germline V lookup: CDR1 SGHTS, CDR2 YDEGEE. This CDR3 spans 14 amino acids. V shed 2 bases and J shed 1 base, with 9 bases lying between them. CDR3 sequence reads: CASSFRLQNTEAFF. DNA of the CDR3: TGTGCCAGCAGCTTCAGGCTGCAGAACACTGAAGCTTTCTTT.

The chain joins TRBV7-2 to TRBJ2-2, with 7 bases matching TRBD2. The trim removed 5 bases at V and 5 bases at J, leaving 8 bases unmatched. Germline V gene lookup returns CDR1 SGHTA and CDR2 FQGNSA. The CDR3 has 15 residues. The CDR3 loop is CASSPWDYPTGELFF. The CDR3 region has the DNA TGTGCCAGCAGCCCCTGGGACTACCCAACCGGGGAGCTGTTTTTT. Using reference TRBV7-2 and TRBJ2-2 for the parts outside the CDR3, the full variable domain is GAGVSQSPSNKVTEKGKDVELRCDPISGHTALYWYRQSLGQGLEFLIYFQGNSAPDKSGLPSDRFSAERTGGSVSTLTIQRTQQEDSAVYLCASSPWDYPTGELFFGEGSRLTVL.

The chain links TRBV6-5 to TRBJ2-5, with D tentatively TRBD2 (7 bases). The CDR3 is 14 residues long. Per the germline V gene, CDR1 is MNHEY and CDR2 is SVGAGI. Trimming shortened V by 2 bases and J by 4 bases, and 11 bases separated the two germline ends. The CDR3 nucleotides read TGTGCCAGCAGTTACGGCGGGGGCCTAGAGACCCAGTACTTC. It codes for CASSYGGGLETQYF.

The V gene is TRBV9, the J gene TRBJ2-3; TRBD2 matches at 12 bases. The CDR3 runs 19 residues. Germline trimming cut 0 bases from V and 8 bases from J; bases unmatched to any gene: 16. Germline assignment: CDR1 SGDLS and CDR2 YYNGEE. CDR3 in amino acids: CASSVERTSGAAGQVTQYF. In nucleotides, the CDR3 is TGTGCCAGCAGCGTAGAGAGGACTAGCGGGGCGGCGGGCCAGGTTACGCAGTATTTT. Combining the CDR3 with reference TRBV9 and TRBJ2-3 gives the whole variable domain DSGVTQTPKHLITATGQRVTLRCSPRSGDLSVYWYQQSLDQGLQFLIQYYNGEERAKGNILERFSAQQFPDLHSELNLSSLELGDSALYFCASSVERTSGAAGQVTQYFGPGTRLTVL.

The chain joins TRBV3-1 (or the pseudogene TRBV3-2) to TRBJ1-2; D gene unclear. The germline V gene encodes CDR1 LGHDT and CDR2 YNNKEL (reference sequence). Trimming took 2 bases from V and 8 from J, leaving 9 bases between them. The CDR3 sequence is 12 residues long. Here the CDR3 reads CASSQTPTGYTF. The CDR3 bases are TGTGCCAGCAGCCAAACCCCTACGGGCTACACCTTC.

This clone was seen a single time. The rearrangement links TRBV6-5 to TRBJ1-1; D may be TRBD1 (6 bases). CDR1 MNHEY and CDR2 SVGAGI come from the germline V gene. CDR3 length equals 13 residues. Trimming shortened V by 6 bases and J by 3 bases, and 11 bases separated the two germline ends. CDR3 protein: CASRNRVDTEAFF. DNA for the CDR3: TGTGCCAGCAGGAACAGGGTTGACACTGAAGCTTTCTTT.

The rearrangement uses TRBV9 and TRBJ1-1; 8 positions match TRBD1. This CDR3 spans 15 amino acids. Per germline, CDR1 SGDLS and CDR2 YYNGEE. V shed 3 bases, J shed 11 bases, and the junction held 15 bases outside the gene matches. The CDR3 DNA reads TGTGCCAGCAGCGGACCCGGGACAGGCAGGGTTGCGGCTTTCTTT. This translates into CASSGPGTGRVAAFF.

V is TRBV9 and J is TRBJ2-2; TRBD1 matches at 7 bases. CDR1 SGDLS and CDR2 YYNGEE come from the germline V gene. There are 16 residues in the CDR3. Trimming at V came to 2 bases and at J to 0 bases, leaving 4 bases not matched to a gene. The CDR3 loop reads CASSVSGTANTGELFF. The DNA of the CDR3 is TGTGCCAGCAGCGTGTCCGGGACAGCGAACACCGGGGAGCTGTTTTTT.